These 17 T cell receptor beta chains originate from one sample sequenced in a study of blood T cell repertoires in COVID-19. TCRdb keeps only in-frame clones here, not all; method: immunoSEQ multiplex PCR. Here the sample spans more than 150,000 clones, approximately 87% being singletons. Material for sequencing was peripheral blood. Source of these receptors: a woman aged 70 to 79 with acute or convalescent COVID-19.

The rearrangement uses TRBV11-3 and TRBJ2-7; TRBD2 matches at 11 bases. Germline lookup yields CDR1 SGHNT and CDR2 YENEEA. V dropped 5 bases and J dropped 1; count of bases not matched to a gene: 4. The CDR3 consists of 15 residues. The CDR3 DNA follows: TGTGCCAGCAGCAAAACTAGCGGGAGTTCCTACGAGCAGTACTTC. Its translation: CASSKTSGSSYEQYF.

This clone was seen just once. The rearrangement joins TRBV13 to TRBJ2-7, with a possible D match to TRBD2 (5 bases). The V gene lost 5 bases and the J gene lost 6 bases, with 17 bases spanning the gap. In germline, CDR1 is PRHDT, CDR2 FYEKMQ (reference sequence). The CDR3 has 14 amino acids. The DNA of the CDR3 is TGTGCCAGCAGCCCGCCCGGTGGAAGCGGCGAGCAGTACTTC. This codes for CASSPPGGSGEQYF.

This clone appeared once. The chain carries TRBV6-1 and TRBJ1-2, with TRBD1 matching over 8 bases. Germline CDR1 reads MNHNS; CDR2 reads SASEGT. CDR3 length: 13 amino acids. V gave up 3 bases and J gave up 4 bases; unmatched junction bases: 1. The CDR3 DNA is TGTGCCAGCAGTGACAGGGGGCGCTATGGCTACACCTTC. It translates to CASSDRGRYGYTF.

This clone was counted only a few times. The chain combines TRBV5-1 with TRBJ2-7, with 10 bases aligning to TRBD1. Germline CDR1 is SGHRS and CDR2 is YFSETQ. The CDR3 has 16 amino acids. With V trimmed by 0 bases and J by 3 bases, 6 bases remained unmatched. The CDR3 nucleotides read TGCGCCAGCAGCTTGGTGGGGACAGGGGCTCTCTACGAGCAGTACTTC. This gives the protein CASSLVGTGALYEQYF.

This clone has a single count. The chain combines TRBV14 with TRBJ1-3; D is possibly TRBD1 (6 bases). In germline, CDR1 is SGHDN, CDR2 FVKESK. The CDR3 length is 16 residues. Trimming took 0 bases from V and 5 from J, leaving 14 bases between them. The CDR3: CASSQETGTWRNTIYF. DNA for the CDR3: TGTGCCAGCAGCCAAGAAACCGGGACATGGAGAAACACCATATATTTT.

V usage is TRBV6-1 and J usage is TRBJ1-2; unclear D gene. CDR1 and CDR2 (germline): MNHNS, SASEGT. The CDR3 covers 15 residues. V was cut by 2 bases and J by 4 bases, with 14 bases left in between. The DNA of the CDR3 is TGTGCCAGCAGTGAAAGCCGCGGCAGATTCTATGGCTACACCTTC. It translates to CASSESRGRFYGYTF.

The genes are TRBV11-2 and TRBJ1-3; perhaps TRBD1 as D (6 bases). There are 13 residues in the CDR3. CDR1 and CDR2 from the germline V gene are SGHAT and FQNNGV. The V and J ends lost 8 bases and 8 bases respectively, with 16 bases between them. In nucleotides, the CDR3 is TGTGCCAGCGCTAGGCAGGGGCGGGACACCATATATTTT. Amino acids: CASARQGRDTIYF.

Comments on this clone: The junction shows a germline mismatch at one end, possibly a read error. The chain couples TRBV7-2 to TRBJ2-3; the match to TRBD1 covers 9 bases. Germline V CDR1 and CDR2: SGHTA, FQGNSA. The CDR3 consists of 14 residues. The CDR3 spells CASSKTGTGLLVNF. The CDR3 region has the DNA TGTGCCAGCAGCAAGACCGGGACAGGGCTGCTGGTGAATTTT.

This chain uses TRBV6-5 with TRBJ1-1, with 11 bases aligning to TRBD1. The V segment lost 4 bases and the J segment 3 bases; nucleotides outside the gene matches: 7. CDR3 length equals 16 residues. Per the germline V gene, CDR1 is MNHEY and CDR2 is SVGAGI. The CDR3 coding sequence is TGTGCCAGCAGTTCCCCGGGGACAGGGGGTTACACTGAAGCTTTCTTT. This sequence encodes CASSSPGTGGYTEAFF.

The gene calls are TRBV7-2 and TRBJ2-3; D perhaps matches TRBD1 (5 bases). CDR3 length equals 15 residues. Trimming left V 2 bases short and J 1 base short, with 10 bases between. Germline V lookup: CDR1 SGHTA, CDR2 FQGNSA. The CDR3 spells CASSLIQGRTDTQYF. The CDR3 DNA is TGTGCCAGCAGCTTAATTCAGGGCCGCACAGATACGCAGTATTTT.

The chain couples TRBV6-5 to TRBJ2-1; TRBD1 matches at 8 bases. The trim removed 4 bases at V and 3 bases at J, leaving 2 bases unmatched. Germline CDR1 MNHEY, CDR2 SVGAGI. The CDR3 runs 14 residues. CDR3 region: CASSSGQVYNEQFF. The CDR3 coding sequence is TGTGCCAGCAGTTCGGGACAGGTCTACAATGAGCAGTTCTTC.

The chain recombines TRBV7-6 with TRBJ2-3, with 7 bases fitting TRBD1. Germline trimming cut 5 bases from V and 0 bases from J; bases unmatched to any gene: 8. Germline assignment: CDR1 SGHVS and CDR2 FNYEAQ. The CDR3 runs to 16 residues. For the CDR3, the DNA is TGTGCCAGCAGCCGCGGCAGGGGGATTAGCACAGATACGCAGTATTTT. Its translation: CASSRGRGISTDTQYF.

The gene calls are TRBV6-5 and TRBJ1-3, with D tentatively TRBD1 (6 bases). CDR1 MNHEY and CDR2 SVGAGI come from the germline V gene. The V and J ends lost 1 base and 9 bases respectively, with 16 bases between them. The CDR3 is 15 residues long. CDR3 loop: CASSYFRGGDVTIYF. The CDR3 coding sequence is TGTGCCAGCAGTTACTTCAGGGGTGGGGATGTCACCATATATTTT.

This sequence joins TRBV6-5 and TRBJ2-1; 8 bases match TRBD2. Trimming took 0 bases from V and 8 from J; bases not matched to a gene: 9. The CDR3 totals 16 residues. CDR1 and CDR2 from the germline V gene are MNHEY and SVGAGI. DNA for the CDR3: TGTGCCAGCAGTTACTCGGGTAGCGGGATTACAGATGAGCAGTTCTTC. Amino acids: CASSYSGSGITDEQFF.

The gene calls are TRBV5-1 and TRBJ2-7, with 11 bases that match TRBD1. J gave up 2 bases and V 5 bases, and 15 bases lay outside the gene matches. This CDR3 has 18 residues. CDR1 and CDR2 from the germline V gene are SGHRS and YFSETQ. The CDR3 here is CASRDAGQGVGSTYEQYF. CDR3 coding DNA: TGCGCCAGCAGGGATGCGGGACAGGGGGTTGGATCGACCTACGAGCAGTACTTC.

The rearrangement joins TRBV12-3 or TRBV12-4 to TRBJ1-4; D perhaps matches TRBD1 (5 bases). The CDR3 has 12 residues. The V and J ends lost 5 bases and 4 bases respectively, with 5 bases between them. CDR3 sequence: CASSRGNEKLFF. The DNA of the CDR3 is TGTGCCAGCAGTAGGGGTAATGAAAAACTGTTTTTT.

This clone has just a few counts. This chain's CDR3 is CASRETGEASPLHF. CDR3 sequence (DNA): TGTGCCAGCAGAGAAACAGGGGAAGCTTCACCCCTCCACTTT. This chain joins TRBV25-1 and TRBJ1-6, with TRBD1 matching over 7 bases. The germline V gene encodes CDR1 MGHDK and CDR2 SYGVNS. Trimming took 6 bases from V and 9 from J; bases not matched to a gene: 8. The CDR3 is 14 amino acids. Full variable domain (missing parts from reference TRBV25-1 and TRBJ1-6): EADIYQTPRYLVIGTGKKITLECSQTMGHDKMYWYQQDPGMELHLIHYSYGVNSTEKGDLSSESTVSRIRTEHFPLTLESARPSHTSQYLCASRETGEASPLHFGNGTRLTVT.